The 10 T cell receptor beta chains listed next were all sequenced from one sample in a study of shared clonotypes between healthy human individuals. Sequenced by immunoSEQ multiplex PCR; TCRdb stores in-frame clones only, minus some. The table records about 2.1 million clones, around 95% of them present only once. CD45RO-negative, CCR7-positively selected cells formed the naive CD8 fraction, excluding terminally differentiated effector memory CD45RA+ cells. Sequences were obtained from naive CD8+ T cells from PBMCs. All receptors derive from a man aged 18 to 29 in good health. Some clones in this sample may be carry-over from other donors' samples.

The V call is TRBV5-1, the J call TRBJ2-7, with no clear D. Trimming took off 0 bases at V and 3 bases at J, with 13 bases between the two ends. Germline CDR1 and CDR2: SGHRS and YFSETQ. The CDR3 consists of 15 residues. The DNA of the CDR3 is TGCGCCAGCAGCTTGGGCGTAGATCCACGCTACGAGCAGTACTTC. Residues: CASSLGVDPRYEQYF.

This CDR3 reads CASSVGPAWNGYTF. The DNA of the CDR3 is TGTGCCAGCAGTGTCGGCCCCGCTTGGAATGGCTACACCTTC. This chain links TRBV25-1 with TRBJ1-2; no clear D gene. Trimming removed 4 bases at V and 6 bases at J, with 15 bases between. Germline CDR1 is MGHDK and CDR2 is SYGVNS. This CDR3 is 14 amino acids long.

CDR3 sequence: CASSSRDGGFYGYTF. The CDR3 DNA reads as TGTGCCAGCAGCTCCCGGGACGGAGGATTCTATGGCTACACCTTC. The chain links TRBV7-8 to TRBJ1-2, with D perhaps TRBD1 (5 bases). The V end lost 4 bases, the J end lost 4 bases, and 16 bases lay between the germline ends. Germline assignment: CDR1 SGHVS and CDR2 FQNEAQ. This CDR3 comprises 15 residues.

V usage is TRBV15 and J usage is TRBJ2-5; D gene unclear. Germline CDR1 and CDR2: LNHNV and YYDKDF (reference sequence). Trimming shortened V by 3 bases and J by 0 bases, and 8 bases separated the two germline ends. The CDR3 length is 14 residues. The CDR3 DNA reads as TGTGCCACCAGCAGTTTTTTAGACCAAGAGACCCAGTACTTC. It codes for CATSSFLDQETQYF.

Concerning this clone itself: Other DNA sequences in this specimen translate into the identical CDR3. This sequence joins TRBV27 and TRBJ2-3; D is uncertain. This CDR3 is built from 14 residues. Trimming cost V 2 bases and J 0 bases, with 6 bases left between them. Germline V CDR1 and CDR2: MNHEY, SMNVEV (reference sequence). CDR3 residues: CASSLIGSTDTQYF. CDR3 sequence (DNA): TGTGCCAGCAGTTTAATTGGTAGCACAGATACGCAGTATTTT.

The chain uses TRBV7-2 and TRBJ2-1, with 12 bases identical to TRBD2. V was pared by 3 bases and J by 0 bases, with 9 bases of the junction left unmatched. Germline V gene data show CDR1 as SGHTA and CDR2 as FQGNSA. CDR3 length: 19 amino acids. CDR3 sequence (DNA): TGTGCCAGCAGCTTCTGGGGACTAGCGGGTCCGAGCTCCTACAATGAGCAGTTCTTC. Translating it yields CASSFWGLAGPSSYNEQFF.

V usage is TRBV15 and J usage is TRBJ1-1; no clear D gene. Germline CDR1 LNHNV, CDR2 YYDKDF (reference sequence). This CDR3 has 14 amino acids. Trimming removed 8 bases at V and 1 base at J, with 14 bases between. CDR3 nucleotide sequence: TGTGCCACCCGCTCGGGGTGGGGGAACACTGAAGCTTTCTTT. As protein: CATRSGWGNTEAFF.

On this clone itself: In the same sample, other DNA sequences code for this CDR3. The CDR3 reads CASSIRTGSYEQYF. For the CDR3, the DNA is TGTGCCAGTAGTATCCGGACAGGGTCCTACGAGCAGTACTTC. V is TRBV19 and J is TRBJ2-7; 8 nucleotides match TRBD1. The J segment lost 1 base and the V segment lost 3 bases, leaving 2 bases of the junction unmatched. CDR1 and CDR2 from the germline V gene are LNHDA and SQIVND (reference sequence). The CDR3 loop spans 14 amino acids.

This clone was seen only once. V is TRBV5-4 and J is TRBJ1-1, with 11 bases aligning to TRBD1. CDR3 length equals 15 residues. J was trimmed by 3 bases and V by 1 base; bases with no gene match: 2. Germline V gene data show CDR1 as SGHNT and CDR2 as YYREEE (reference sequence). CDR3 amino acids: CASSLPGQGDTEAFF. CDR3 sequence (DNA): TGTGCCAGCAGCTTGCCGGGACAGGGGGACACTGAAGCTTTCTTT. The complete variable domain, with remaining parts taken from reference TRBV5-4 and TRBJ1-1, reads ETGVTQSPTHLIKTRGQQVTLRCSSQSGHNTVSWYQQALGQGPQFIFQYYREEENGRGNFPPRFSGLQFPNYSSELNVNALELDDSALYLCASSLPGQGDTEAFFGQGTRLTVV.

The chain employs TRBV6-5 and TRBJ2-7; TRBD1 is a possible D gene (5 bases). CDR3 length equals 12 residues. Trimming shortened V by 4 bases and J by 3 bases, and 7 bases separated the two germline ends. Germline CDR1 reads MNHEY; CDR2 reads SVGAGI. CDR3 residues: CASSSTVYEQYF. CDR3 in DNA: TGTGCCAGCAGTTCGACAGTCTACGAGCAGTACTTC.